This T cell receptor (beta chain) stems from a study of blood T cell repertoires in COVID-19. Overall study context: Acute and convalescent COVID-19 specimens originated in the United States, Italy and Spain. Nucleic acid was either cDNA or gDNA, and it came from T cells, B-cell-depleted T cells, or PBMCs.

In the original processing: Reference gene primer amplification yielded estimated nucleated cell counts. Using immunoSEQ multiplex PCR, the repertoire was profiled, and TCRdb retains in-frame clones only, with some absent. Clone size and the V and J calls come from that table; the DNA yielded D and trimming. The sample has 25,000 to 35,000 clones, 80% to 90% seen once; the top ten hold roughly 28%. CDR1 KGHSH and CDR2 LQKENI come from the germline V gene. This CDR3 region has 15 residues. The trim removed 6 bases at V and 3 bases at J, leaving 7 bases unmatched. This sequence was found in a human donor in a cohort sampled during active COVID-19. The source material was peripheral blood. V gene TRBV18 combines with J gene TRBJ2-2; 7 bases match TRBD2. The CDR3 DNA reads TGTGCCAGCTCGGCGAGCGGGGCCTACACCGGGGAGCTGTTTTTT. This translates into CASSASGAYTGELFF.